These T cell receptor beta chains were read from a single sample in a study of blood T cell repertoires in COVID-19. TCRdb's copy holds only in-frame clones and misses some; the assay was immunoSEQ multiplex PCR. Among 150,000 to 200,000 clones listed, just under 90% were seen once. The specimen sequenced was peripheral blood. Receptors originate from an older woman with COVID-19, enrolled during active disease. CDR3s leave out the opening cysteine and the closing phenylalanine or tryptophan. For some rows the clone size is stated as once, few or many, or as a class when expanded; others skip it.

NA,TRBV5-4,TRBJ1-5,ASSVVRGNQPQH
NA,TRBV5-1,TRBJ1-1,ASSPGQGSAAF
NA,TRBV11-2,TRBJ1-2,ASCPDALACGYT
NA,TRBV6-5,TRBJ1-2,AIQGADIYGYT
NA,TRBV6-4,TRBJ2-1,ASSRNRDSYNEQF
NA,TRBV7-3,TRBJ1-4,ASSSGQGEKLF
few,TRBV28,TRBJ2-7,ASNSPGGSGEQY
NA,TRBV30,TRBJ2-1,AWSIGRRITYNEQF
NA,TRBV30,TRBJ1-1,AWSVTGLDTEAF
NA,TRBV18,TRBJ1-1,ASSPGQSRGTEAF
once,TRBV5-1,TRBJ2-1,ASSFSALVYNEQF
NA,TRBV6-2/TRBV6-3,TRBJ2-3,ASSYISGRGGTDTQY
NA,TRBV18,TRBJ2-2,ASSQSQGSTGELF
NA,TRBV27,TRBJ2-7,ASRGQGAGYEQY
NA,TRBV6-1,TRBJ2-7,ASSELDYEQY
NA,TRBV6-2/TRBV6-3,TRBJ2-5,ASSYLTSRETQY
NA,TRBV18,TRBJ2-6,ASSPGDRGGSGANVLT
NA,TRBV2,TRBJ1-1,ASSGQLNTEAF
NA,TRBV6-5,TRBJ1-4,ASSPGGDDEKLF
NA,TRBV4-2,TRBJ1-6,ASSQGKLDNSPLH
NA,TRBV7-3,TRBJ1-2,ASSRTGIVGYT
few,TRBV7-8,TRBJ1-6,ASRQETANSPLH
NA,TRBV24-1,TRBJ2-3,ATSDRSPLAGSSTDTQY
NA,TRBV28,TRBJ1-4,ASSFSQGATNEKLF
NA,TRBV11-2,TRBJ2-7,ASSLGQGLYEQY
NA,TRBV6-1,TRBJ2-5,ASSEIQAGGSGTQY
NA,TRBV3-1/TRBV3-2,TRBJ1-1,ASSRTGSNTEAF
NA,TRBV5-8,TRBJ1-2,ASSLEGVTYGYT
once,TRBV5-1,TRBJ1-1,ASRKQGGNTEAF
few,TRBV6-2/TRBV6-3,TRBJ1-2,ASSYRHYGYT
NA,TRBV29-1,TRBJ2-1,SASDRVNEQF
few,TRBV19,TRBJ1-5,ASSTRTGGGNQPQH
NA,TRBV19,TRBJ2-6,ASSIGSRSGANVLT
NA,TRBV6-5,TRBJ1-4,ASQELRREEKLF
NA,TRBV5-1,TRBJ2-5,ASREGSQETQY
NA,TRBV28,TRBJ2-1,ASSRGLAGGLRNEQF
NA,TRBV3-1/TRBV3-2,TRBJ2-7,ASSQGLAGETYEQY
once,TRBV20-1,TRBJ2-7,SASSGQGDEQY
NA,TRBV4-2,TRBJ2-7,ASSQDPRGGSSYEQY
NA,TRBV18,TRBJ1-1,ASSLGTPGDTEAF
NA,TRBV27,TRBJ2-3,ASSWTGRASTDTQY
once,TRBV6-5,TRBJ1-1,ASSQQPNTEAF
NA,TRBV6-2/TRBV6-3,TRBJ2-7,ASSFGTGGGTHYEQY
once,TRBV6-5,TRBJ1-4,ASMGQWNEKLF
NA,TRBV9,TRBJ2-7,ASSGDRVSYEQY
NA,TRBV7-6,TRBJ2-3,ASSLAGQGTDTQY
NA,TRBV2,TRBJ2-1,ASSVQVNSYNEQF
NA,TRBV28,TRBJ2-7,ASSRTDYEQY
NA,TRBV7-9,TRBJ1-2,ASSPSQVTGYT